Presented here are 18 T cell receptor beta chains from one specimen sequenced in a study of cytomegalovirus exposure and HLA in healthy donors. This PCR relied on a set of 60 Vbeta primers and 13 Jbeta primers. This table comes from immunoSEQ multiplex PCR, and its TCRdb copy is limited to in-frame clones, with some not included. The profile shows roughly 150,000 clones, 80% to 85% of them singletons. Material for sequencing was PBMCs. These TCRs come from a young woman in good health and CMV-seronegative.

The V call is TRBV27, the J call TRBJ1-4; 7 bases are shared with TRBD1. CDR1 is MNHEY and CDR2 is SMNVEV in the germline V gene (reference sequence). This CDR3 is built from 13 residues. V gave up 2 bases and J gave up 8 bases; unmatched junction bases: 2. For the CDR3, the DNA is TGTGCCAGCAGTTTAGGACAGGCGGAAAAACTGTTTTTT. As protein: CASSLGQAEKLFF.

The chain has TRBV29-1 and TRBJ2-1; D perhaps matches TRBD1 (6 bases). The CDR3 length is 13 residues. Germline assignment: CDR1 SQVTM and CDR2 ANQGSEA. Trimming left V 7 bases short and J 7 bases short, with 17 bases between. Written as DNA, the CDR3 is TGCAGCGCCAACCAGGGGTTTTTTAATGAGCAGTTCTTC. Translation: CSANQGFFNEQFF.

This chain links TRBV7-9 with TRBJ2-7, with TRBD2 as a possible D gene (5 bases). V was pared by 5 bases and J by 0 bases, with 11 bases between. This CDR3 is 14 amino acids long. The V gene's germline CDR1 is SEHNR and CDR2 FQNEAQ (reference sequence). The CDR3 loop is CASSARRDSYEQYF. For the CDR3, the DNA is TGTGCCAGCAGCGCCCGACGGGACTCCTACGAGCAGTACTTC.

This chain uses TRBV18 with TRBJ2-7, with D possibly being TRBD2 (5 bases). Trimming removed 6 bases from V and 5 bases from J, with 17 bases in between. The CDR3 has 14 residues. CDR1 is KGHSH and CDR2 is LQKENI in the germline V gene. Here the CDR3 DNA reads TGTGCCAGCTCCACGGGCTATAAGAGGGACGAGCAGTACTTC. Encoded protein: CASSTGYKRDEQYF.

The V gene is TRBV13, the J gene TRBJ2-5; 10 nucleotides line up with TRBD1. The length of the CDR3 is 17 residues. Germline assignment: CDR1 PRHDT and CDR2 FYEKMQ (reference sequence). Germline trimming cut 5 bases from V and 1 base from J; bases unmatched to any gene: 10. The CDR3 protein is CASSHTRGTGAQETQYF. CDR3 in DNA: TGTGCCAGCAGCCACACAAGAGGGACAGGGGCCCAAGAGACCCAGTACTTC.

This chain uses TRBV19 with TRBJ2-5; a possible D gene is TRBD1 (5 bases). The J call may be in error: the DNA end matches TRBJ2-7 better. The germline V gene has CDR1 LNHDA and CDR2 SQIVND (reference sequence). The length of the CDR3 is 13 residues. CDR3 sequence (DNA): TGTGCCAGTAGTCCCAGGACAAGCTACGAGCAGTACTTC. Translating gives CASSPRTSYEQYF.

This clone was detected once. The gene calls are TRBV5-5 and TRBJ1-2, with 7 positions matching TRBD1. The CDR3 loop spans 14 amino acids. V lost 4 bases and J lost 8; bases outside the gene matches: 11. Germline values: CDR1 SGHKS, CDR2 YYEKEE (reference sequence). CDR3 sequence: CASSRTLTGDGYTF. The CDR3 DNA sequence: TGTGCCAGCAGCCGAACCCTAACAGGGGACGGCTACACCTTC.

The rearrangement links TRBV4-1 to TRBJ2-3; D is ambiguous. The CDR3 covers 15 residues. V was cut by 3 bases and J by 0 bases, with 10 bases left in between. The germline gives CDR1 MGHRA, CDR2 YSYEKL. CDR3 sequence: CASSHTYSSTDTQYF. The CDR3 DNA reads as TGCGCCAGCAGCCATACCTATTCTAGCACAGATACGCAGTATTTT.

This sequence joins TRBV5-1 and TRBJ2-3; maybe TRBD1 (5 bases). V dropped 0 bases and J dropped 6 bases, with 11 bases sitting between them. Germline V gives CDR1 SGHRS, CDR2 YFSETQ. The CDR3 is made up of 14 amino acids. The CDR3 here is CASSLVRELDTQYF. Here the CDR3 DNA reads TGCGCCAGCAGCTTGGTCAGGGAACTGGATACGCAGTATTTT.

This sequence joins TRBV10-3 and TRBJ2-5, with D perhaps matching TRBD1 (5 bases). Trimming stripped 2 bases from V and 9 bases from J, with 13 bases between. Per the germline V gene, CDR1 is ENHRY and CDR2 is SYGVKD. The CDR3 extends over 13 amino acids. CDR3 in amino acids: CAISEDPLRAQYF. The DNA of the CDR3 is TGTGCCATCAGTGAGGACCCCCTCAGGGCCCAGTACTTC.

This clone has a handful of counts. The chain has TRBV28 and TRBJ1-6; D is perhaps TRBD1 (6 bases). CDR1 is MDHEN and CDR2 is SYDVKM in the germline V gene. V gave up 6 bases and J gave up 4 bases, with 10 bases separating them. CDR3 length: 14 amino acids. CDR3 sequence reads: CASRPTGYNSPLHF. CDR3 DNA sequence: TGTGCCAGCAGGCCGACAGGATATAATTCACCCCTCCACTTT.

This clone was seen more than once but under ten times. The chain is built from TRBV6-5 and TRBJ1-2; D gene ambiguous. This CDR3 has 13 amino acids. With 5 bases removed from V and 2 bases from J, the gap between germline ends came to 9 bases. Germline lookup yields CDR1 MNHEY and CDR2 SVGAGI. CDR3 DNA sequence: TGTGCCAGCAGTCCTACTGAGAACTATGGCTACACCTTC. Translated, it gives CASSPTENYGYTF.

This chain links TRBV28 with TRBJ2-7; TRBD2 might be the D (6 bases). V lost 6 bases to trimming and J lost 4 bases, with 10 bases between them. This CDR3 region has 12 residues. The germline V gene encodes CDR1 MDHEN and CDR2 SYDVKM. The CDR3 loop reads CASSQAGYEQYF. DNA for the CDR3: TGTGCCAGCAGCCAGGCGGGGTACGAGCAGTACTTC.

The chain carries TRBV15 and TRBJ1-1; no definite D call. The CDR3 runs to 13 residues. The V gene's germline CDR1 is LNHNV and CDR2 YYDKDF (reference sequence). Between the trimmed V and J ends, which lost 3 bases and 11 bases, there was a span of 16 bases. For the CDR3, the DNA is TGTGCCACCAGCAGCGGGAGACTCGATGCGGCTTTCTTT. Residues: CATSSGRLDAAFF.

The rearrangement links TRBV6-5 to TRBJ2-1; maybe TRBD2 (5 bases). The germline gives CDR1 MNHEY, CDR2 SVGAGI. This CDR3 region has 14 residues. The germline V and J ends were trimmed by 7 bases and 6 bases, with 16 bases remaining between them. The CDR3 sequence: CASTPHPEGNEQFF. CDR3 DNA sequence: TGTGCCAGCACGCCGCACCCAGAGGGCAATGAGCAGTTCTTC.

V usage is TRBV28 and J usage is TRBJ1-5, with 9 positions matching TRBD1. The CDR3 contains 17 residues. The V and J ends lost 5 bases and 0 bases, in that order; junction bases with no gene match: 8. Germline loops: CDR1 MDHEN, CDR2 SYDVKM. Here the CDR3 reads CASSTYGQGYSNQPQHF. The CDR3 bases are TGTGCCAGCAGTACCTACGGACAGGGGTATAGCAATCAGCCCCAGCATTTT.

In its sample, this clone was seen once. The chain employs TRBV6-5 and TRBJ1-1; D gene ambiguous. CDR3 size: 15 residues. Germline V gene lookup returns CDR1 MNHEY and CDR2 SVGAGI. V dropped 2 bases and J dropped 1 base, with 11 bases sitting between them. CDR3 coding DNA: TGTGCCAGCAGTTACCTTGGGCGAACGAACACTGAAGCTTTCTTT. Translated, it gives CASSYLGRTNTEAFF.

The count of this clone is one. The chain links TRBV5-1 to TRBJ2-3; D is undetermined. Germline CDR1 reads SGHRS; CDR2 reads YFSETQ. Between the trimmed V and J ends, which lost 5 bases and 12 bases, there was a span of 19 bases. This CDR3 region has 13 residues. The CDR3 loop is CASSAASGFFQYF. The CDR3 region has the DNA TGCGCCAGCAGTGCCGCATCCGGTTTTTTTCAGTATTTT.